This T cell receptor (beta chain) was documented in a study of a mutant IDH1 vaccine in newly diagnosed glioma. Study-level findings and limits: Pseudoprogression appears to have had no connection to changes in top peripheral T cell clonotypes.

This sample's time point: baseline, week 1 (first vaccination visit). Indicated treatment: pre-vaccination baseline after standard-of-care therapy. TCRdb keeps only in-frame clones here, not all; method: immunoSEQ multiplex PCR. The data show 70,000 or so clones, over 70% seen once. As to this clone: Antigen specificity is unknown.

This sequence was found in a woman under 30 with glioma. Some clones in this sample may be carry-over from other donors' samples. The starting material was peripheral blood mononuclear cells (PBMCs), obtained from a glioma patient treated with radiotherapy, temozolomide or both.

CDR3 in amino acids: CASSLAGPGGEQYF. The DNA of the CDR3 is TGTGCCAGCAGCTTGGCCGGGCCGGGGGGGGAGCAGTACTTC. The rearrangement uses TRBV5-4 and TRBJ2-7; 8 bases align to TRBD2. This CDR3 is built from 14 residues. Trimming cost V 0 bases and J 7 bases; bases outside gene matches: 6. The germline V gene has CDR1 SGHNT and CDR2 YYREEE (reference sequence).